This T cell receptor (beta chain) was identified during a study of T cells after yellow fever vaccination. Findings and caveats of the study: Although the secondary response was weaker, it peaked faster, at day 5 versus 15. Boosting was followed by the reappearance of most primary-vaccination clones (about 97% CD4, about 90% CD8).

In germline, CDR1 is SEHNR, CDR2 FQNEAQ (reference sequence). The CDR3 consists of 16 residues. The V end was cut by 5 bases, the J end by 1 base, with 14 bases between. This clonotype occurred a few times. UMIs and a universal primer site were added when TCR cDNA was made by 5'RACE template switching. TCRdb used MiXCR to reprocess the 5' RACE reads, holding one entry per CDR3 protein. The repertoire holds tens of thousands of distinct CDR3 sequences, with roughly 14% as singletons. The V and J genes are TRBV7-9 and TRBJ2-2; D possibly uses TRBD1 or TRBD2 (5 bases each). Specimen: CD8+ T cells not binding an NS4B(214-222) dextramer, sorted from PBMCs, collected 21 days after the first yellow fever vaccination. The sequence was collected from a man in his late teens or twenties who received the YFV17D yellow fever vaccine. The CDR3 DNA reads as TGTGCCAGCAGCCAGACCGGGACGGTGAACACCGGGGAGCTGTTTTTT. Its translation is CASSQTGTVNTGELFF.